A selection of T cell receptor beta chains follows, all from one sample in a study of T and B cells in COVID-19 patients. From the multiplex PCR reads, TCRdb called clonotypes with MiXCR, one entry per CDR3 protein. The sample records roughly 5,100 distinct CDR3 sequences, 20% to 25% being singletons. Source material: blood. These receptors all stem from a human donor with active COVID-19. Each CDR3 is given with its conserved first and last residue. Fields, in order: D gene, clone size, V gene, J gene, CDR3 protein, CDR3 DNA. The D gene is left open where the match is weak. The size entry is marked missing in some rows and otherwise reads once, few, many or a size class.

D: -; size: -; V: TRBV7-2; J: TRBJ2-7; CDR3: CASRRDGLSYEQYF; DNA: TGTGCCAGCCGCCGGGACGGGCTCTCCTACGAGCAGTACTTC
D: TRBD2; size: -; V: TRBV24-1; J: TRBJ2-3; CDR3: CATSDPSGLAGDLVTDTQYF; DNA: TGTGCCACCAGTGACCCGTCGGGACTAGCGGGAGATTTGGTTACAGATACGCAGTATTTT
D: -; size: medium-sized; V: TRBV29-1; J: TRBJ1-2; CDR3: CSVDRVGANYGYTF; DNA: TGCAGCGTTGACAGGGTTGGGGCTAACTATGGCTACACCTTC
D: TRBD1; size: many; V: TRBV18; J: TRBJ1-5; CDR3: CASSPGQGMGQPQHF; DNA: TGTGCCAGCTCACCTGGACAGGGGATGGGTCAGCCCCAGCATTTT
D: TRBD2; size: medium-sized; V: TRBV27; J: TRBJ2-3; CDR3: CASSFYFSGGSTDTQYF; DNA: TGTGCCAGCAGTTTCTACTTTAGCGGGGGTAGCACAGATACGCAGTATTTT
D: -; size: medium-sized; V: TRBV6-5; J: TRBJ2-7; CDR3: CASSLGPAGYEQYF; DNA: TGTGCCAGCAGCCTCGGGCCCGCAGGTTACGAGCAGTACTTC
D: TRBD1; size: -; V: TRBV18; J: TRBJ2-3; CDR3: CASSPGQGARSDTQYF; DNA: TGTGCCAGCTCGCCGGGACAGGGGGCAAGATCAGATACGCAGTATTTT
D: -; size: many; V: TRBV12-3/TRBV12-4; J: TRBJ2-1; CDR3: CATSWTLYNEQFF; DNA: TGTGCCACCTCATGGACTTTATACAATGAGCAGTTCTTC
D: -; size: -; V: TRBV7-9; J: TRBJ2-1; CDR3: CASSLLRGSSYNEQFF; DNA: TGTGCCAGCAGCTTGCTTAGGGGTAGCTCCTACAATGAGCAGTTCTTC
D: TRBD2; size: few; V: TRBV20-1; J: TRBJ2-3; CDR3: CSASIGTSSTDTQYF; DNA: TGCAGTGCTTCAATCGGGACTAGTAGCACAGATACGCAGTATTTT
D: -; size: -; V: TRBV12-3/TRBV12-4; J: TRBJ2-5; CDR3: CASSFGSSGETQYF; DNA: TGTGCCAGCAGTTTTGGATCATCAGGGGAGACCCAGTACTTC
D: TRBD2; size: medium-sized; V: TRBV6-5; J: TRBJ2-1; CDR3: CASSSGLGSNEQFF; DNA: TGTGCCAGCAGTTCGGGACTAGGAAGTAATGAGCAGTTCTTC
D: -; size: -; V: TRBV6-1; J: TRBJ2-7; CDR3: CASSAVPTPPYEQYF; DNA: TGTGCCAGCAGTGCCGTGCCCACCCCCCCCTACGAGCAGTACTTC
D: TRBD1; size: many; V: TRBV14; J: TRBJ1-4; CDR3: CASSFRDRATNEKLFF; DNA: TGTGCCAGCAGCTTCCGGGACAGGGCAACTAATGAAAAACTGTTTTTT
D: -; size: medium-sized; V: TRBV18; J: TRBJ2-1; CDR3: CASSPLQRSSYNEQFF; DNA: TGTGCCAGCTCACCCTTACAGAGGAGCTCCTACAATGAGCAGTTCTTC
D: -; size: medium-sized; V: TRBV5-5; J: TRBJ1-4; CDR3: CASSLARRMNEKLFF; DNA: TGTGCCAGCAGCTTGGCCCGACGGATGAATGAAAAACTGTTTTTT
D: TRBD1; size: few; V: TRBV5-5; J: TRBJ1-1; CDR3: CASSPSPGTGNTEAFF; DNA: TGTGCCAGCAGCCCAAGTCCCGGGACAGGGAACACTGAAGCTTTCTTT
D: TRBD1; size: -; V: TRBV6-1; J: TRBJ2-2; CDR3: CASSEGTGVTGELFF; DNA: TGTGCCAGCAGTGAGGGGACAGGGGTCACCGGGGAGCTGTTTTTT